This T cell receptor beta chain was captured by sequencing in a study of blood T cell repertoires in COVID-19. For the study at large: Sources were T cells, B-cell-depleted T cells, or PBMCs; the material itself was cDNA or gDNA.

Assay used: immunoSEQ multiplex PCR; TCRdb lists only in-frame clones, some missing. The sample has around 250,000 clones; about 80% are singletons. Trimming cost V 3 bases and J 3 bases; bases outside gene matches: 2. The CDR3 contains 15 residues. Germline assignment: CDR1 LNHNV and CDR2 YYDKDF (reference sequence). The V call is TRBV15, the J call TRBJ2-3, with 11 bases lining up with TRBD2. The clonotype comes from a man aged 50 or older with active or convalescent COVID-19. The sequenced material came from peripheral blood. CDR3 nucleotide sequence: TGTGCCACCAGCAGGGGACTAGCGGAAACAGATACGCAGTATTTT. This gives the protein CATSRGLAETDTQYF.